This section outlines one TCR beta chain sequence together with its context. Its antigen is not known. This sample was included in a study of human T cells and chemical hapten exposure. Overall study findings and caveats: Counts of expanded TCRs at PT1 were positively correlated with patch test score.

Time point specified: pre-sensitization, week 0. As for treatment: therapeutic diphenylcyclopropenone sensitization with weekly scalp DPC. Patch tests were applied only after blood draws. The study drew its donors from alopecia patients who were 18 to 70 years old and suitable for DPC. The CDR3 consists of 15 residues. Per the germline V gene, CDR1 is DFQATT and CDR2 is SNEGSKA (reference sequence). The V end lost 2 bases, the J end lost 6 bases, and 17 bases lay between the germline ends. Individual cDNA molecules had unique molecular identifiers attached to them by the library. TCRdb reprocessed the RACE reads with MiXCR, giving one entry per CDR3 protein. The table has 250,000 or so distinct CDR3 sequences, around 7.7% seen once.

This clonotype was obtained from a man aged 18 to 35 with alopecia areata. Some clones in this sample may be carry-over from other donors' samples. Sequences were derived from whole blood, sampled in connection with sensitization to the hapten diphenylcyclopropenone (DPC). J is TRBJ2-1 and V is TRBV20-1; D remains ambiguous. The CDR3: CSARMWPHTVNEQFF. In nucleotides, the CDR3 is TGCAGTGCTAGAATGTGGCCTCATACCGTCAATGAGCAGTTCTTC.